This is a list of T cell receptor beta chains from one sample in a study of beta chain features in type 1 diabetes. Measured with immunoSEQ multiplex PCR; TCRdb has only the in-frame clones, and not every one. The data hold 200,000 to 250,000 clones, with about 10% observed a single time. Sequencing was performed on naive CD4+ T cells from blood. These receptors originate from a woman between 18 and 29 years old in good health. Both conserved end residues are part of each CDR3. The order of the fields is D gene, J gene, clone size, V gene, CDR3 DNA, CDR3 protein. A D gene is named only where the DNA matches it firmly. Expanded clones are given a class, and other clones once, few, many or no size at all.

TRBD1	TRBJ1-5	few	TRBV9	TGTGCCAGCAGCGGAGCGGACGGGACAGGGGGCTATAGCAATCAGCCCCAGCATTTT	CASSGADGTGGYSNQPQHF
-	TRBJ2-3	-	TRBV11-2	TGTGCCAGCAGCTTAGGGGAGATTAGCACAGATACGCAGTATTTT	CASSLGEISTDTQYF
-	TRBJ1-5	-	TRBV19	TGTGCCAGTAGCGGCGGGTACGGAGATCAGCCCCAGCATTTT	CASSGGYGDQPQHF
TRBD2	TRBJ2-7	few	TRBV7-8	TGTGCCAGCAGCCGCAGACTAGCCTCCGAAAGCTACGAGCAGTACTTC	CASSRRLASESYEQYF
TRBD1	TRBJ2-1	-	TRBV5-1	TGCGCCAGCAGCCCCTGGGGGACAGGGGGCGGTGAGCAGTTCTTC	CASSPWGTGGGEQFF
-	TRBJ2-5	many	TRBV29-1	TGCAGCGTAAGCCTTGGGGGCCTGAAGCCGGAGACCCAGTACTTC	CSVSLGGLKPETQYF
-	TRBJ2-5	once	TRBV15	TGTGCCACCAGCAGGGATCAGGCAGGCTTTGAGACCCAGTACTTC	CATSRDQAGFETQYF
-	TRBJ2-1	many	TRBV4-1	TGCGCCAGCAGCCAAGGCATTAGCGGTCTAAATGAGCAGTTCTTC	CASSQGISGLNEQFF
-	TRBJ2-1	few	TRBV5-1	TGCGCCAGCCTCCTGTCTCCCTCCCCTAACAATGAGCAGTTCTTC	CASLLSPSPNNEQFF
-	TRBJ1-1	-	TRBV11-1	TGTGCCAGCAGCTTATCACAGATACAGGGCCCTGGGGCTGAAGCTTTCTTT	CASSLSQIQGPGAEAFF
TRBD1	TRBJ1-2	few	TRBV30	TGTGCCTCAGGAATGGACAGGGCGGGCTCCTTTGGCTACACCTTC	CASGMDRAGSFGYTF
TRBD1	TRBJ1-2	-	TRBV7-9	TGTGCCAGCAGCTTCTCGGGACAGGGGCAGAGTGGCTACACCTTC	CASSFSGQGQSGYTF
TRBD2	TRBJ2-1	few	TRBV4-1	TGCGCCAGCAGCCAAGGCCTAGCGGGGGGTGAGCAGTTCTTC	CASSQGLAGGEQFF
-	TRBJ1-2	few	TRBV7-3	TGTGCCAGCAGCTCACAAACAGCTAACTATGGCTACACCTTC	CASSSQTANYGYTF
-	TRBJ2-7	-	TRBV19	TGTGCCAGTAGTACTGTAGCCTCTTACGAGCAGTACTTC	CASSTVASYEQYF
TRBD1	TRBJ2-2	-	TRBV9	TGTGCCAGCAGCCCCCGGACAGGGCAGAACACCGGGGAGCTGTTTTTT	CASSPRTGQNTGELFF
-	TRBJ2-7	few	TRBV29-1	TGCAGCGGGGGTCGAATAGAGGGCGAGCAGTACTTC	CSGGRIEGEQYF
TRBD1	TRBJ1-1	-	TRBV30	TGTGCCTGGGACAGGGGGCGCCTCTTTGACACTGAAGCTTTCTTT	CAWDRGRLFDTEAFF
TRBD2	TRBJ2-2	-	TRBV7-9	TGTGCCAGCATCCTTTGGCGGGGGGCCACCGGGGAGCTGTTTTTT	CASILWRGATGELFF
TRBD2	TRBJ2-1	few	TRBV6-1	TGTGCCAGCAGTGAAGGGGACGGAACTAGCGCGCAGTTCTTC	CASSEGDGTSAQFF
-	TRBJ2-5	many	TRBV7-9	TGTGCCAGCAGCCGATCGCGGCAGCAAGAGACCCAGTACTTC	CASSRSRQQETQYF
-	TRBJ1-1	few	TRBV2	TGTGCCAGCAGGAAAGACAGCTGGAACACTGAAGCTTTCTTT	CASRKDSWNTEAFF
-	TRBJ2-7	few	TRBV20-1	TGCAGTGCTAGAACCTATTACGAGCAGTACTTC	CSARTYYEQYF
-	TRBJ1-1	-	TRBV27	TGTGCCAGCAGTCCAATACCGTACAGGGAGAAGACTGAAGCTTTCTTT	CASSPIPYREKTEAFF
-	TRBJ1-1	-	TRBV5-1	TGCGCCAGCAGCTCAACACAGGAGAACACTGAAGCTTTCTTT	CASSSTQENTEAFF
-	TRBJ2-5	-	TRBV7-2	TGTGCCAGCAGCTATCAGGATGCCGAGACCCAGTACTTC	CASSYQDAETQYF
TRBD2	TRBJ2-1	few	TRBV7-8	TGTGCCAGCAGCCTCGGACTAGTGGGCAATGAGCAGTTCTTC	CASSLGLVGNEQFF
TRBD1	TRBJ2-7	-	TRBV5-6	TGTGCCAGCAGGCCTCCGGGACAGACCTACGAGCAGTACTTC	CASRPPGQTYEQYF
TRBD1	TRBJ1-1	few	TRBV29-1	TGCAGCGTCCCGGGGAAAACAACAGGGGACACTGAAGCTTTCTTT	CSVPGKTTGDTEAFF
-	TRBJ1-2	-	TRBV6-6	TGTGCCAGCAGTCCTCCTAACAGCTATGGCTACACCTTC	CASSPPNSYGYTF
-	TRBJ1-2	few	TRBV29-1	TGCAGCGGGGGACAAACCGCCTTC	CSGGQTAF
-	TRBJ2-3	few	TRBV5-1	TGCGCCAGCAGCTTGACCAGGGGCATCACAGATACGCAGTATTTT	CASSLTRGITDTQYF